The present T cell receptor beta chain was sequenced within a study of blood T cells in healthy people across ages. The overall study: About one barcoded TCR beta cDNA was captured per two T cells.

The study, taken as a whole, reports: Any conclusive comparison of naive versus antigen-experienced cells was prevented by using unsorted PBMCs.

This clonotype came up a few times. The antigen is unknown. Extraction of total RNA produced a minimum of 5.5 micrograms from each sample. Trimming removed 6 bases from V and 5 bases from J; junction bases left unmatched: 7. The CDR3 totals 13 residues. Using a J-beta primer mix together with a sample-barcoded 5' primer, a second PCR was run for roughly 6 to 12 cycles. CDR3-containing paired-end reads numbering at least 3 million came from each sample. MiXCR, applied by TCRdb to the 5' RACE reads, yields one record per CDR3 protein. The sample has 1.5 million to 2 million distinct CDR3 sequences, about two fifths seen once.

This sequence originates from a human donor in good health. The chain links TRBV12-3 or TRBV12-4 to TRBJ2-7; 7 positions agree with TRBD1. The sequenced sample consisted of blood. CDR3 protein: CASRLGQIDEQYF. CDR3 nucleotides: TGTGCCAGCAGACTGGGACAGATCGACGAGCAGTACTTC.